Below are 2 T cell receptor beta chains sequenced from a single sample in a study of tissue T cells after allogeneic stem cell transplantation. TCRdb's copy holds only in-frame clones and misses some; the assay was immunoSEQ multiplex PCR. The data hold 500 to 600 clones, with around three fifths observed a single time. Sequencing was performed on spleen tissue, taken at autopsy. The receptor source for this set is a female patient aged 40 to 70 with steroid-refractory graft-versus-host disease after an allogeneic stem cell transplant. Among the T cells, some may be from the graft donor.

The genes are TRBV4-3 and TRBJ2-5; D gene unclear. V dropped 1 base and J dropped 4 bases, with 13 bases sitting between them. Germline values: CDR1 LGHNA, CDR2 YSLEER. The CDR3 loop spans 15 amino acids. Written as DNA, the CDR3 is TGCGCCAGCAGCCAAGGAGGTGGCGGCCTAGAGACCCAGTACTTC. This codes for CASSQGGGGLETQYF.

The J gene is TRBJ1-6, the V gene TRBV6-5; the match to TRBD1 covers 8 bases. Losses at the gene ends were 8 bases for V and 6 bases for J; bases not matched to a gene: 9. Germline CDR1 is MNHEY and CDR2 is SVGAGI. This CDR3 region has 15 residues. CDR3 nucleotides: TGTGCCAGCCAACAGGGGGGTGCTTTTAATTCACCCCTCCACTTT. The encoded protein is CASQQGGAFNSPLHF.